A single sample gave rise to the 15 T cell receptor beta chains below, sequenced in a study of blood T cell repertoires in COVID-19. Sequencing used immunoSEQ multiplex PCR; TCRdb keeps in-frame clones, though not all of them. This table holds a few hundred thousand clones, 80% to 90% found once. The sample was PBMCs or T cells enriched from blood (not recorded which). The receptor source for this set is a young man who had recovered from COVID-19.

The chain recombines TRBV5-1 with TRBJ2-7; a possible D gene is TRBD1 (5 bases). The CDR3 consists of 15 residues. Trimming took 5 bases from V and 5 from J, leaving 20 bases between them. Germline lookup yields CDR1 SGHRS and CDR2 YFSETQ. CDR3 region: CASRGTTQGFNEQYF. The CDR3 DNA sequence: TGCGCCAGCAGGGGAACTACTCAGGGATTCAACGAGCAGTACTTC.

CDR3 sequence: CARGPWDFEYNEQFF. CDR3 sequence (DNA): TGTGCCAGAGGACCTTGGGACTTCGAATACAATGAGCAGTTCTTC. The chain combines TRBV2 with TRBJ2-1; maybe TRBD2 (6 bases). This CDR3 contains 15 residues. The ends were cut back, 9 bases at V and 4 bases at J, with 19 bases in the middle. Per the germline V gene, CDR1 is SNHLY and CDR2 is FYNNEI. Using reference TRBV2 and TRBJ2-1 for the parts outside the CDR3, the full variable domain is EPEVTQTPSHQVTQMGQEVILRCVPISNHLYFYWYRQILGQKVEFLVSFYNNEISEKSEIFDDQFSVERPDGSNFTLKIRSTKLEDSAMYFCARGPWDFEYNEQFFGPGTRLTVL.

The rearrangement joins TRBV19 to TRBJ1-5; tentative D call: TRBD1 (6 bases). This CDR3 region has 13 residues. CDR1 and CDR2 from the germline V gene are LNHDA and SQIVND (reference sequence). Deletions cut 3 bases from V and 7 bases from J, with 10 bases between. The CDR3 DNA follows: TGTGCCAGTAGTATTTCACAGGGCCAGCCCCAGCATTTT. Translating gives CASSISQGQPQHF.

The chain is built from TRBV4-1 and TRBJ1-1; 7 nucleotides agree with TRBD1. Germline CDR1 and CDR2: MGHRA and YSYEKL. This CDR3 is built from 17 residues. After removal of 4 bases from V and 2 bases from J, the junction contained 13 bases not matched to a gene. CDR3 region: CASSPHLTGTVNTEAFF. CDR3 in DNA: TGCGCCAGCAGCCCGCACTTAACTGGGACAGTAAACACTGAAGCTTTCTTT.

V gene TRBV6-5 combines with J gene TRBJ1-6, with D possibly matching TRBD1 (6 bases). V lost 0 bases, J lost 9 bases, and 12 bases lay in between. The CDR3 is 15 amino acids. The V gene's germline CDR1 is MNHEY and CDR2 SVGAGI. CDR3 coding DNA: TGTGCCAGCAGTTACTCGGTACAGGGTAGTTCACCCCTCCACTTT. Its translation is CASSYSVQGSSPLHF.

V and J are TRBV30 and TRBJ1-2; 10 bases map to TRBD1. Germline V CDR1 and CDR2: GTSNPN, SVGIG (reference sequence). Trimming cost V 6 bases and J 2 bases; bases outside gene matches: 9. The CDR3 sequence is 15 residues long. The CDR3 is CACRGQGNLNYGYTF. The CDR3 DNA reads TGTGCCTGCCGGGGACAGGGGAACTTGAACTATGGCTACACCTTC. The full variable domain, with the rest looked up from reference TRBV30 and TRBJ1-2, is SQTIHQWPATLVQPVGSPLSLECTVEGTSNPNLYWYRQAAGRGLQLLFYSVGIGQISSEVPQNLSASRPQDRQFILSSKKLLLSDSGFYLCACRGQGNLNYGYTFGSGTRLTVV.

This chain uses TRBV28 with TRBJ1-6, with 9 bases aligning to TRBD1. This CDR3 is 15 amino acids long. The ends lost 3 bases at V and 6 bases at J; junction bases unmatched: 3. The germline CDR1 and CDR2 sequences are MDHEN and SYDVKM. CDR3 loop: CASSFLDRGNSPLHF. The DNA of the CDR3 is TGTGCCAGCAGTTTCCTGGACAGGGGTAATTCACCCCTCCACTTT. The variable domain in full, with the rest retrieved from reference TRBV28 and TRBJ1-6, is DVKVTQSSRYLVKRTGEKVFLECVQDMDHENMFWYRQDPGLGLRLIYFSYDVKMKEKGDIPEGYSVSREKKERFSLILESASTNQTSMYLCASSFLDRGNSPLHFGNGTRLTVT.

V and J are TRBV18 and TRBJ2-5; 11 nucleotides agree with TRBD2. Germline V lookup: CDR1 KGHSH, CDR2 LQKENI. The CDR3 is 16 residues long. V lost 2 bases, J lost 4 bases, and 6 bases stayed unmatched. In nucleotides, the CDR3 is TGTGCCAGCTCACCAGGGGTAGCGGGAGGGGGAGAGACCCAGTACTTC. Its translation is CASSPGVAGGGETQYF.

The chain has TRBV29-1 and TRBJ1-2; TRBD1 is a possible D gene (6 bases). V was shortened by 0 bases and J by 4 bases, with 12 bases between the two germline ends. There are 14 residues in the CDR3. Germline V gene lookup returns CDR1 SQVTM and CDR2 ANQGSEA. The CDR3: CSVEDRGGSYGYTF. CDR3 DNA: TGCAGCGTTGAAGATCGAGGGGGAAGCTATGGCTACACCTTC.

This clone was seen at least ten times. The rearrangement uses TRBV6-1 and TRBJ1-5, with 8 bases lining up with TRBD1. There are 16 residues in the CDR3. V was pared by 4 bases and J by 2 bases, with 7 bases of the junction left unmatched. CDR1 and CDR2 (germline): MNHNS, SASEGT. The CDR3 sequence: CASSVLQGEGNQPQHF. The CDR3 DNA follows: TGTGCCAGCAGTGTCCTACAGGGGGAGGGCAATCAGCCCCAGCATTTT.

The chain links TRBV9 to TRBJ2-7, with 7 bases lining up with TRBD2. The CDR3 is 17 residues long. The germline V gene encodes CDR1 SGDLS and CDR2 YYNGEE. J was trimmed by 3 bases and V by 4 bases; bases with no gene match: 16. The CDR3 protein is CASSPGWASGTLYEQYF. In DNA form, the CDR3 reads TGTGCCAGCAGCCCGGGCTGGGCTAGCGGTACCCTCTACGAGCAGTACTTC.

This clone has a single count. The chain joins TRBV11-1 to TRBJ1-1; D is unresolved. This CDR3 has 14 amino acids. V was trimmed by 5 bases and J by 1 base, leaving 11 bases between them. Germline CDR1 SGHAT, CDR2 FQDESV (reference sequence). CDR3 sequence reads: CASSPGRRNTEAFF. The CDR3 DNA reads as TGTGCCAGCAGCCCGGGGAGGCGGAACACTGAAGCTTTCTTT.

The chain uses TRBV3-1 (or the pseudogene TRBV3-2) and TRBJ1-5; D ambiguous. Germline V gene data show CDR1 as LGHDT and CDR2 as YNNKEL (reference sequence). The CDR3 covers 15 residues. The V end was cut by 2 bases, the J end by 0 bases, with 8 bases between. CDR3 nucleotide sequence: TGTGCCAGCAGCCAAACAGTTGATAGCAATCAGCCCCAGCATTTT. Protein: CASSQTVDSNQPQHF.

The chain uses TRBV7-9 and TRBJ1-4, with 7 bases lining up with TRBD1. This CDR3 contains 14 residues. Germline CDR1 and CDR2: SEHNR and FQNEAQ (reference sequence). The V and J ends lost 5 bases and 4 bases, in that order; junction bases with no gene match: 4. The CDR3 protein is CASSQGQSNEKLFF. CDR3 nucleotide sequence: TGTGCCAGCAGCCAGGGACAGAGTAATGAAAAACTGTTTTTT.

CDR3 sequence reads: CASSPSPGGELFF. The CDR3 nucleotides are TGTGCCAGCAGTCCCAGTCCAGGCGGGGAGCTGTTTTTT. The chain couples TRBV7-9 to TRBJ2-2; D remains ambiguous. Germline loops: CDR1 SEHNR, CDR2 FQNEAQ (reference sequence). Trimming took 6 bases from V and 7 from J, leaving 12 bases between them. CDR3 size: 13 residues.